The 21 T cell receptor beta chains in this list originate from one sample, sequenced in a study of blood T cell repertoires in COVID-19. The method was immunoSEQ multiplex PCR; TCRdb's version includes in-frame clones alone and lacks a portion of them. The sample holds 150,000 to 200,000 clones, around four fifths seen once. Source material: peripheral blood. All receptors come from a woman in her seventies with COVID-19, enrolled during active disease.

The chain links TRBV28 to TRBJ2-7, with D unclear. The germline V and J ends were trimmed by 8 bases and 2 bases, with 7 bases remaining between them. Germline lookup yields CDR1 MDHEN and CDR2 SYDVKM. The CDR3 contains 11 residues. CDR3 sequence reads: CASRTAYEQYF. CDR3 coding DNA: TGTGCCAGCCGTACAGCCTACGAGCAGTACTTC. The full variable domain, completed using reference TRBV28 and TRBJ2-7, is DVKVTQSSRYLVKRTGEKVFLECVQDMDHENMFWYRQDPGLGLRLIYFSYDVKMKEKGDIPEGYSVSREKKERFSLILESASTNQTSMYLCASRTAYEQYFGPGTRLTVT.

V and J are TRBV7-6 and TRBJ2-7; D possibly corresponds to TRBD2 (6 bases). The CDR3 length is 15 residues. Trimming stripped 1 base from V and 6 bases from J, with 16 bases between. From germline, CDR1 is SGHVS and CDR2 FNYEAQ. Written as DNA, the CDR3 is TGTGCCAGCAGCTTAGATTCCGGGAGTCGCGGCGAGCAGTACTTC. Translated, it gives CASSLDSGSRGEQYF.

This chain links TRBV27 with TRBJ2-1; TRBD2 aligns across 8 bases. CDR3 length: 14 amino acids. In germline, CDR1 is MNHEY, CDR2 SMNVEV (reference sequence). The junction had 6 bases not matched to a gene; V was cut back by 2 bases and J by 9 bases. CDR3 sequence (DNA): TGTGCCAGCAGTTTAACGAGCGGGAGTAGTGAGCAGTTCTTC. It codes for CASSLTSGSSEQFF.

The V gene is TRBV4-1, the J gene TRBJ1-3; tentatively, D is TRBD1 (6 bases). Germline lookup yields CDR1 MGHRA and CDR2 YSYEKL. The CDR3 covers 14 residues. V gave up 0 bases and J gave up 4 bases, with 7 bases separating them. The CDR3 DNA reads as TGCGCCAGCAGCCAAGATCAGGGGGGAAACACCATATATTTT. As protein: CASSQDQGGNTIYF.

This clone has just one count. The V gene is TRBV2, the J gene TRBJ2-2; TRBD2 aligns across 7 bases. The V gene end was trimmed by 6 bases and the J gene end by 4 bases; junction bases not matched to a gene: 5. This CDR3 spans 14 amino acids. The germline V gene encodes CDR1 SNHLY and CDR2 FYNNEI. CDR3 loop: CASRWGGGTGELFF. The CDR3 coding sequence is TGTGCCAGCAGATGGGGCGGGGGCACCGGGGAGCTGTTTTTT.

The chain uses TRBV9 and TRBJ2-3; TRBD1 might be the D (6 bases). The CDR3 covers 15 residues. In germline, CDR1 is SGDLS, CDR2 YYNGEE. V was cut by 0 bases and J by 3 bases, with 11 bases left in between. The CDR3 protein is CASSVVRGMTDTQYF. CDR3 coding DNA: TGTGCCAGCAGCGTAGTCAGGGGTATGACAGATACGCAGTATTTT. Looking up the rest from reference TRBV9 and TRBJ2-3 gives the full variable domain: DSGVTQTPKHLITATGQRVTLRCSPRSGDLSVYWYQQSLDQGLQFLIQYYNGEERAKGNILERFSAQQFPDLHSELNLSSLELGDSALYFCASSVVRGMTDTQYFGPGTRLTVL.

CDR3 loop: CASSFGGSGGGRTHF. CDR3 nucleotides: TGTGCCAGCAGTTTTGGGGGATCCGGGGGAGGTCGGACGCATTTT. This chain links TRBV28 with TRBJ1-5, with TRBD1 as a possible D gene (5 bases). Trimming cost V 3 bases and J 15 bases, with 24 bases left between them. Germline V gene lookup returns CDR1 MDHEN and CDR2 SYDVKM. The CDR3 is made up of 15 amino acids. The full variable domain, its missing parts supplied by reference TRBV28 and TRBJ1-5, is DVKVTQSSRYLVKRTGEKVFLECVQDMDHENMFWYRQDPGLGLRLIYFSYDVKMKEKGDIPEGYSVSREKKERFSLILESASTNQTSMYLCASSFGGSGGGRTHFGDGTRLSIL.

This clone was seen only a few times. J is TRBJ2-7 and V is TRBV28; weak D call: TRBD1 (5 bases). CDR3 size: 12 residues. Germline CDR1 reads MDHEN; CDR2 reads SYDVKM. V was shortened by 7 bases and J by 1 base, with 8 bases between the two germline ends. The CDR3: CASTRGSYEQYV. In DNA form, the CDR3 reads TGTGCCAGCACAAGGGGATCCTACGAGCAGTACGTC.

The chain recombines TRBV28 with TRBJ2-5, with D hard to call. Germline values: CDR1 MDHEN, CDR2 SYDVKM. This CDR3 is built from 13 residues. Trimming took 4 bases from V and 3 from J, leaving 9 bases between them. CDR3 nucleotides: TGTGCCAGCAGTTCGAACTTAAAAGAGACCCAGTACTTC. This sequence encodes CASSSNLKETQYF.

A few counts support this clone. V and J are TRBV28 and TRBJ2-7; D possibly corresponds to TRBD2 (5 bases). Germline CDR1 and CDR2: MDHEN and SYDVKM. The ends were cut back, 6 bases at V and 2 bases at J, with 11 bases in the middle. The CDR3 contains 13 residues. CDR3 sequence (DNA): TGTGCCAGCAGCCCGGGATCAGCCTACGAGCAGTACGTC. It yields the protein CASSPGSAYEQYV.

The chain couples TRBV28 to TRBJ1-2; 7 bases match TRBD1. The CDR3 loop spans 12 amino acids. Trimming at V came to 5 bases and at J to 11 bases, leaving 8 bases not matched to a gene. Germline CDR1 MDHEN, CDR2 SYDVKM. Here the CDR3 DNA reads TGTGCCAGCAGTGTCCGGGACAGTCATTACACCTTC. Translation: CASSVRDSHYTF.

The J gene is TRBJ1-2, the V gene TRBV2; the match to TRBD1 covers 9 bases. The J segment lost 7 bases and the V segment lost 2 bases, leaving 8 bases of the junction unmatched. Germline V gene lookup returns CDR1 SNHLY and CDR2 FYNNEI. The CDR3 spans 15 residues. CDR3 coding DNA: TGTGCCAGCAGTGAATATGGACAGGGGCAGAGTGGCTACACCTTC. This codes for CASSEYGQGQSGYTF.

In nucleotides, the CDR3 is TGTGCCAGCAGAACCGGGACAGGGGCTGGAAACACCATATATTTT. Protein sequence: CASRTGTGAGNTIYF. The chain joins TRBV6-5 to TRBJ1-3; 10 bases line up with TRBD1. The CDR3 loop spans 15 amino acids. The J segment lost 2 bases and the V segment lost 6 bases, leaving 4 bases of the junction unmatched. Germline CDR1 reads MNHEY; CDR2 reads SVGAGI.

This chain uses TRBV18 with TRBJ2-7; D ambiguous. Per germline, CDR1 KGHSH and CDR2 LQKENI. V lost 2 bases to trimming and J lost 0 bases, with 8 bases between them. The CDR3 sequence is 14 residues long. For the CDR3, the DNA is TGTGCCAGCTCACCATCCAGTACCTCCTACGAGCAGTACTTC. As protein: CASSPSSTSYEQYF.

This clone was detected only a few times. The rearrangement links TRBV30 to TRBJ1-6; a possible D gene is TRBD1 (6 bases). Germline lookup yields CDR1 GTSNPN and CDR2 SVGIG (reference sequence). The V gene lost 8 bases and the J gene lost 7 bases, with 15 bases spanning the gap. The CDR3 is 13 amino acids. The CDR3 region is CARQQGWNSPLHF. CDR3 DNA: TGTGCCCGCCAACAGGGTTGGAATTCACCCCTCCACTTT. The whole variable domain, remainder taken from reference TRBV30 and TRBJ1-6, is SQTIHQWPATLVQPVGSPLSLECTVEGTSNPNLYWYRQAAGRGLQLLFYSVGIGQISSEVPQNLSASRPQDRQFILSSKKLLLSDSGFYLCARQQGWNSPLHFGNGTRLTVT.

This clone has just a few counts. Written as DNA, the CDR3 is TGTGCCTGGAGCCTTGGGGGGACCGGCGACACCATATATTTT. Translating gives CAWSLGGTGDTIYF. This chain joins TRBV30 and TRBJ1-3; weak D call: TRBD1 (5 bases). The CDR3 is 14 amino acids. In germline, CDR1 is GTSNPN, CDR2 SVGIG (reference sequence). Trimming took 3 bases from V and 8 from J, leaving 17 bases between them. Drawing the rest from reference TRBV30 and TRBJ1-3, the complete variable domain is SQTIHQWPATLVQPVGSPLSLECTVEGTSNPNLYWYRQAAGRGLQLLFYSVGIGQISSEVPQNLSASRPQDRQFILSSKKLLLSDSGFYLCAWSLGGTGDTIYFGEGSWLTVV.

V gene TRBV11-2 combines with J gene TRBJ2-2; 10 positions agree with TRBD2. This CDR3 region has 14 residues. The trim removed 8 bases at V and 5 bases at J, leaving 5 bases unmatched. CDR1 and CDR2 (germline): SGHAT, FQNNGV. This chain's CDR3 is CASRWTSGTGELFF. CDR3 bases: TGTGCCAGCCGATGGACTAGCGGTACCGGGGAGCTGTTTTTT.

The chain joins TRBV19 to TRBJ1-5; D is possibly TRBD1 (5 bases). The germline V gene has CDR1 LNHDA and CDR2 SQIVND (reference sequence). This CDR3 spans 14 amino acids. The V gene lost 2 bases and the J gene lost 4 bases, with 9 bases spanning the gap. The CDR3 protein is CASSIRGFNQPQHF. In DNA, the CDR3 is TGTGCCAGTAGTATAAGGGGTTTTAATCAGCCCCAGCATTTT.

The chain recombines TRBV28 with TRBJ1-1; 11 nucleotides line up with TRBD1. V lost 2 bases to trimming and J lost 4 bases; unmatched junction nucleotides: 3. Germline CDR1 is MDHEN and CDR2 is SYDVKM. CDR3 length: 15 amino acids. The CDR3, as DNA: TGTGCCAGCAGTTTAGGGACAGGGGGAGGCACTGAAGCTTTCTTT. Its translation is CASSLGTGGGTEAFF.

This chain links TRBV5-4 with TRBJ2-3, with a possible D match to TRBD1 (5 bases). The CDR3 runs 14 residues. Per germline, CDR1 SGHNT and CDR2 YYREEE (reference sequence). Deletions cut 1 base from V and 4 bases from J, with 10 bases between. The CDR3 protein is CASSLNRNPDTQYF. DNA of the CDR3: TGTGCCAGCAGCTTGAACAGGAATCCAGATACGCAGTATTTT.

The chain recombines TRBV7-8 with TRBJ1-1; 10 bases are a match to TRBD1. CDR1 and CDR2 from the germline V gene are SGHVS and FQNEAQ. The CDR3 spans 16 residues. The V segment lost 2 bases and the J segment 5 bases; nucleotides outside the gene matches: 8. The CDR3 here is CASSLRRDRGGTEAFF. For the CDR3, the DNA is TGTGCCAGCAGCTTAAGGAGGGACAGGGGTGGGACTGAAGCTTTCTTT.